This T cell receptor (beta chain) was sequenced during a study of blood T cell repertoires in COVID-19 (dated by TCRdb to the early 2020s). Notes on the research overall: Collaborator samples came from the United States, Italy and Spain and covered acute and convalescent phases of COVID-19. The material from the prospective study consisted of cDNA or gDNA derived from T cells, B-cell-depleted T cells, or PBMCs. Subjects who had been exposed to COVID-19, were actively infected with it, or had recovered from it provided the deeply sampled blood TCRbeta repertoires that made up the dataset. The repertoires were made available in a free public database intended to serve as a resource for research on the immune response to SARS-CoV-2. The samples were drawn from the first 160 participants of the ongoing ImmuneRACE study and from 1,254 subjects provided by 6 global collaborators. A de-identified subject ID, COVID-19 status, age in years and sex were almost always included in the sample metadata. Where HLA class I and class II types were available, the types were taken from metadata supplied by the sample provider, not from assay-based typing. Broader findings and caveats from the paper: The quantity of clinical and demographic metadata differed by source and by participant and was supplied without curation.

TCRbeta CDR3 regions were amplified from genomic DNA using the immunoSEQ Assay, a bias-controlled multiplex PCR. The original pipeline was this. The number of nucleated cells in each sample was estimated from the amplification of reference gene primers within the assay. To quantify the absolute abundance of each unique TCRbeta CDR3 rearrangement, sequence reads were collapsed and filtered. Productive Simpson clonality was computed per sample as the square root of Simpson's diversity index over productive rearrangements. TCRdb mirrors the immuneACCESS table, restricted to in-frame sequences. Some clones are absent from its copies; in checked studies, under half trace to an unresolved V gene, and the reason for the others is unknown. That table is the source of V, J and clone size, and D and trimming were worked out from the DNA. This sample holds about 240,000 clones; roughly 76% were observed only once. 7.5% to 8% of the sample lies in the top ten.

At one collaborating source in Seattle, patients were enrolled during active infection and were followed longitudinally through the course of disease. The collaborating institutions used their own protocols to collect whole blood in K2EDTA tubes. For TCRbeta analysis, collaborators shipped samples in one of three forms: frozen whole blood, isolated PBMCs, or DNA extracted from either of those sample types. This clone was observed once. Its antigen has not been determined. Per-nucleotide qualities are absent, and no much larger clonotype sits a single base away. The clonotype originates from a woman older than 75 with COVID-19, enrolled during active disease. The specimen was peripheral blood.

The sequenced DNA is TGTGCCAGCAGAGGGGATTACAATCAGCCCCAGCATTTT. The translation is CASRGDYNQPQHF. Rearrangement joined TRBV12-3 or TRBV12-4 to TRBJ1-5; the D gene is possibly TRBD1, with 5 bases matching. Trimming takes 6 bases from V and 3 bases from J, and the germline ends sit 9 bases apart. The CDR3 starts with the cysteine, ends with the phenylalanine, and has 13 residues. CDR3 DNA is the only sequence kept; it has 39 bases, read in frame from the first base.